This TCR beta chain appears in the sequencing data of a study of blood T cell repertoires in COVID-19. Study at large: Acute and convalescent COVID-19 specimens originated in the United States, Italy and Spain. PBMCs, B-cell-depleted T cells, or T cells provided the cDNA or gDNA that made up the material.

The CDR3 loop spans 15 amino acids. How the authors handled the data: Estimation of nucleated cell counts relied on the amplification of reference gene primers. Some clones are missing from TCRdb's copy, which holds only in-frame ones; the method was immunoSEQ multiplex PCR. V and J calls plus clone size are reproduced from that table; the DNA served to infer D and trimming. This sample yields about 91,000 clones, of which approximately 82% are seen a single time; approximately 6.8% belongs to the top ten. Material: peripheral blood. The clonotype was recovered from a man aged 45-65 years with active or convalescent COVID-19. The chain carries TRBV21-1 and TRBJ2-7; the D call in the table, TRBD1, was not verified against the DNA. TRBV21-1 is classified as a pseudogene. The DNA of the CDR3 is TGTGCCAGCAGCAAAGCGGGGCCCTGTCCCTACGAGCAGTACGTC. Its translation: CASSKAGPCPYEQYV.